This T cell receptor (beta chain) was recovered during a study of cytomegalovirus exposure and HLA in healthy donors. 60 Vbeta and 13 Jbeta primers were used in PCR. The repertoire was sequenced with immunoSEQ multiplex PCR; TCRdb's copy has only in-frame clones and lacks some. The table records approximately 200,000 clones, roughly 85% of them present only once. As to this clone: The same CDR3 can be traced to other DNA sequences in this sample.

Germline CDR1 is MNHEY and CDR2 is SMNVEV (reference sequence). The ends were cut back, 0 bases at V and 4 bases at J, with 9 bases in the middle. The CDR3 sequence is 15 residues long. The receptor comes from a woman in her fifties or sixties in good health and CMV-seronegative. The sequencing input was PBMCs. The chain employs TRBV27 and TRBJ2-2; D is possibly TRBD2 (5 bases). CDR3 loop: CASSLSRGLTGELFF. The DNA of the CDR3 is TGTGCCAGCAGTTTATCGCGCGGGCTCACCGGGGAGCTGTTTTTT.